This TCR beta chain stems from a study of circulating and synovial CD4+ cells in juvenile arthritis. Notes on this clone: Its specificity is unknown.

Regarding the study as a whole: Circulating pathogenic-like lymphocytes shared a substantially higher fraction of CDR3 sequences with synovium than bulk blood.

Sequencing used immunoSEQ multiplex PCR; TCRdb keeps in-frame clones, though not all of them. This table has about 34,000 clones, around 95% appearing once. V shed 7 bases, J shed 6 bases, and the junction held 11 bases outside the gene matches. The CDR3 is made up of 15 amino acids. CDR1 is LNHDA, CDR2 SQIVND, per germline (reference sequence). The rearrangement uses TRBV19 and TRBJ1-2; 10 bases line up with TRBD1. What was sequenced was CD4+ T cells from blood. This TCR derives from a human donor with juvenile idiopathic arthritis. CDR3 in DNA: TGTGCCAGTAAGTTCCCTCCGGACAGGGGGAATGGCTACACCTTC. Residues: CASKFPPDRGNGYTF.